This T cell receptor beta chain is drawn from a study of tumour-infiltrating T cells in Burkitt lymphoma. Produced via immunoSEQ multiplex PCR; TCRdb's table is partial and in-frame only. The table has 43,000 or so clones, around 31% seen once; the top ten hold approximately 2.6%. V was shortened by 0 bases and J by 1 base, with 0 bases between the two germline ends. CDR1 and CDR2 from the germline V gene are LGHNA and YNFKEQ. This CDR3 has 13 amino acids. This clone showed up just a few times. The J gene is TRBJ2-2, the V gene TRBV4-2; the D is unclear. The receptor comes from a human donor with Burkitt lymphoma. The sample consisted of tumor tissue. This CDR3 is CASSQENTGELFF. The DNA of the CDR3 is TGTGCCAGCAGCCAAGAGAACACCGGGGAGCTGTTTTTT.